This TCR beta chain is from a study of cytomegalovirus exposure and HLA in healthy donors (dated by TCRdb to about 2017). For context, the study as a whole: According to a later analysis, the 100 to 150 validation repertoires were produced on the same platform as the approximately 600 repertoires of the first cohort. The study was designed to test whether signatures of past pathogen exposure could be identified by cataloging public T cell receptors. Along with the roughly 700-subject first cohort, a separate validation cohort of more than 90 different subjects was used. High-throughput TCR immunosequencing, statistical association of individual TCRs with disease status, and machine learning were combined to predict cytomegalovirus infection status. Findings and caveats that apply to the study as a whole: The study listed 150 to 200 TCR beta chains as associated with cytomegalovirus. In vitro tests confirmed that a few of the cytomegalovirus-associated TCR beta chains recognize cytomegalovirus antigens. Of the cluster scores, roughly 95% were above 0 in a later analysis, which found that TCRs clustered in the first cohort also tended to co-occur in the 120 validation repertoires. A later analysis had no HLA typing for the validation cohort, so co-occurrence there was scored across all 120 repertoires. Most TCR sequences were observed very rarely across donors, whereas some public TCRs were present in many individuals. In both the original and validation cohorts, the classifier was reported to diagnose cytomegalovirus status with high specificity and sensitivity. The authors suggested that the approach could potentially be extended to other disease states and immunological phenotypes.

Receptor libraries were prepared by the immunoSEQ multiplex PCR assay. The published analysis was carried out like this. A statistical classification framework was developed to diagnose cytomegalovirus status using the catalog of TCR beta chain sequences. Held by TCRdb, this immuneACCESS table contains in-frame sequences only and omits some clones. Under half of the omission traces to an unresolved V gene where checked; the cause of the rest is unknown. V and J calls and clone size come straight from that table; D and trimming were deduced from the DNA. A total of 90,000 to 110,000 clones appear in this sample, about 88% of them only once. About 4% of the sample is taken by the ten largest. The CDR3 runs 14 residues from the cysteine to the phenylalanine. This entry keeps only the CDR3 DNA: 42 bases, framed from base 1. Looking up the germline V gene (reference sequence) yields CDR1 LNHDA and CDR2 SQIVND. V gives up 4 bases and J gives up 1 base, and the segment between their germline ends measures 8 bases.

The donors were included in the validation cohort of 120 subjects, a group kept apart from the roughly 610-subject first cohort. In the case of this clone: The antigen this receptor binds is unknown. No quality values exist for individual bases; no much larger clone is one base distant.

The sequenced material came from PBMCs. The clonotype was recovered from a woman aged 18-30 years in good health and CMV-seropositive. The chain is assembled from TRBV19 and TRBJ1-5; the D gene is not confidently resolved. CDR3 protein: CASSSWESNQPQHF. Read as DNA, the sequence is TGTGCCAGTAGTAGTTGGGAGAGCAATCAGCCCCAGCATTTT.